The clone carrying this T cell receptor (beta chain) appeared once. The study sequenced TCR beta in blood CD8+ and CD4+ T cells. Controls were healthy donors chosen to match patients in age and sex. TEMRA cells were FACS-enriched and CD8+ and CD4+ T cells negatively isolated. J gave up 4 bases and V 7 bases, and 4 bases lay outside the gene matches. Germline V gene lookup returns CDR1 MNHEY and CDR2 SMNVEV (reference sequence). The CDR3 is made up of 15 amino acids. cDNA came from around 0.5 to 1 ug RNA primed by random hexamers. The amplification used immunoSEQ multiplex PCR on TCR beta CDR3; it spanned 54 Vbeta and 13 Jbeta. TCRdb re-derived calls from the immunoSEQ multiplex PCR reads in MiXCR, one entry per CDR3 protein. The table includes 120,000 to 150,000 distinct CDR3 sequences, approximately 94% detected once. This sample is drawn from a study of CD8 T cells in Susac syndrome.

The source is a human donor in good health. The J gene is TRBJ2-2, the V gene TRBV27, with 12 bases fitting TRBD2. The sample consisted of CD4+ T cells from PBMCs. The chain's CDR3 is CASNLLAGGTGELFF. For the CDR3, the DNA is TGTGCCAGCAACCTACTAGCGGGAGGCACCGGGGAGCTGTTTTTT.